These 13 T cell receptor beta chains originate from one sample sequenced in a study of glioma-infiltrating T cells after dendritic cell vaccination. Clones were sequenced by immunoSEQ multiplex PCR, and TCRdb holds only the in-frame ones, with some missing. The sample has about 94,000 clones, approximately 80% seen once. As to time point: after dendritic cell vaccination, including at tumor progression/relapse. The source material was blood, sampled after dendritic cell vaccination. These receptors were obtained from a human donor with glioblastoma.

The chain recombines TRBV7-9 with TRBJ1-5; TRBD1 matches 10 bases. Losses at the gene ends were 5 bases for V and 2 bases for J; bases not matched to a gene: 0. This CDR3 has 14 amino acids. CDR1 and CDR2 (germline): SEHNR, FQNEAQ (reference sequence). For the CDR3, the DNA is TGTGCCAGCAGCGGGACAGGGGGCAATCAGCCCCAGCATTTT. Its protein is CASSGTGGNQPQHF.

The chain couples TRBV6-6 to TRBJ2-3; D gene unclear. Between the trimmed V and J ends, which lost 4 bases and 0 bases, there was a span of 8 bases. CDR3 length: 14 residues. Per the germline V gene, CDR1 is MNHNY and CDR2 is SVGAGI (reference sequence). CDR3 DNA sequence: TGTGCCAGCAGTTCGCGTATGAGCACAGATACGCAGTATTTT. This codes for CASSSRMSTDTQYF.

The rearrangement uses TRBV19 and TRBJ2-3; D is perhaps TRBD2 (6 bases). CDR3 length: 15 amino acids. Trimming removed 2 bases at V and 1 base at J, with 10 bases between. CDR1 LNHDA and CDR2 SQIVND come from the germline V gene (reference sequence). The CDR3 loop is CASSITGGGTDTQYF. DNA for the CDR3: TGTGCCAGTAGTATAACGGGCGGGGGCACAGATACGCAGTATTTT.

The chain combines TRBV30 with TRBJ2-7; D is perhaps TRBD2 (6 bases). The CDR3 is made up of 13 amino acids. Deletions cut 3 bases from V and 4 bases from J, with 13 bases between. The germline gives CDR1 GTSNPN, CDR2 SVGIG (reference sequence). This chain's CDR3 is CAWRGGGNYEQYF. CDR3 coding DNA: TGTGCCTGGAGAGGTGGGGGGAATTACGAGCAGTACTTC.

The gene calls are TRBV25-1 and TRBJ1-2; TRBD1 might be the D (5 bases). Trimming pared 6 bases from V and 8 bases from J, leaving 13 bases between. The CDR3 runs 12 residues. Looked up from germline, CDR1 is MGHDK and CDR2 is SYGVNS. The CDR3 loop reads CASSIGRQGYTF. The CDR3 DNA follows: TGTGCCAGCAGCATTGGACGACAGGGCTACACCTTC.

This clone was observed once. The rearrangement uses TRBV6-1 and TRBJ2-7; no definite D call. The CDR3 covers 14 residues. Trimming stripped 2 bases from V and 0 bases from J, with 8 bases between. The V gene's germline CDR1 is MNHNS and CDR2 SASEGT. The CDR3 reads CASSEMPSSYEQYF. As DNA, the CDR3 is TGTGCCAGCAGTGAAATGCCTAGCTCCTACGAGCAGTACTTC.

In regard to this clone: At one end the junction does not follow the germline gene, possibly because of a read error. The chain couples TRBV7-7 to TRBJ1-6; D is possibly TRBD1 (5 bases). The germline gives CDR1 SSHAT, CDR2 FNYEAQ (reference sequence). The length of the CDR3 is 17 residues. The CDR3 DNA follows: TGTGCTAGCAGCTTAAACGCCGGGGGAGGGAATAGTTCACCCCTCCACTTT. As protein: CASSLNAGGGNSSPLHF.

The CDR3 loop is CASSLAGGADTQYF. CDR3 nucleotide sequence: TGCGCCAGCAGCTTGGCCGGCGGGGCGGATACGCAGTATTTT. The rearrangement links TRBV5-1 to TRBJ2-3; weak D call: TRBD2 (6 bases). V was pared by 0 bases and J by 6 bases, with 11 bases between. This CDR3 has 14 residues. Germline V gene data show CDR1 as SGHRS and CDR2 as YFSETQ.

This chain connects TRBV11-2 to TRBJ1-6, with 8 bases identical to TRBD1. The CDR3 is 17 amino acids. V was pared by 2 bases and J by 2 bases, with 5 bases of the junction left unmatched. The germline gives CDR1 SGHAT, CDR2 FQNNGV. As DNA, the CDR3 is TGTGCCAGCAGCTTACGGCAGGGGGCCGCCTATAATTCACCCCTCCACTTT. Translating it yields CASSLRQGAAYNSPLHF.

The V gene is TRBV5-5, the J gene TRBJ1-1, with 9 positions matching TRBD1. Unmatched junction bases numbered 14, after V lost 4 bases and J lost 1 base. In germline, CDR1 is SGHKS, CDR2 YYEKEE (reference sequence). The CDR3 loop spans 18 amino acids. The CDR3 nucleotides read TGTGCCAGCAGCAAAATATACCGGGACAGGGTGACGAACACTGAAGCTTTCTTT. It translates to CASSKIYRDRVTNTEAFF.

The gene calls are TRBV2 and TRBJ2-4, with a tentative D call TRBD2 (6 bases). This CDR3 comprises 13 residues. V was clipped by 6 bases and J by 6 bases, with 12 bases between them. Germline-derived CDR1 and CDR2 are SNHLY and FYNNEI. The CDR3 is CASRREMGNIQYF. The CDR3 DNA reads as TGTGCCAGCAGGCGGGAAATGGGAAACATTCAGTACTTC.

The chain is built from TRBV9 and TRBJ2-1, with 8 bases lining up with TRBD1. Germline loops: CDR1 SGDLS, CDR2 YYNGEE. The CDR3 is made up of 16 amino acids. Unmatched junction bases numbered 10, after V lost 4 bases and J lost 4 bases. CDR3 coding DNA: TGTGCCAGCAGCCCCCGTTCACAGGGGGGATACAATGAGCAGTTCTTC. Its protein product is CASSPRSQGGYNEQFF.

The chain joins TRBV7-3 to TRBJ2-2, with D perhaps matching TRBD2 (6 bases). The CDR3 totals 13 residues. V was clipped by 4 bases and J by 6 bases, with 9 bases between them. Looked up from germline, CDR1 is SGHTA and CDR2 is FQGTGA. The CDR3 DNA follows: TGTGCCAGCAGCTCCGGAGGGGCCGGGGAGCTGTTTTTT. This encodes CASSSGGAGELFF.